This passage covers 31 T cell receptor beta chains from one sample sequenced in a study of T cell clones after liver transplantation. Generated by immunoSEQ multiplex PCR, the TCRdb table keeps only in-frame clones and is missing some. Of over 45,000 clones in the sample, 65% to 80% were seen once. This specimen was CD4+ T cells from blood, taken 54 months after liver transplant. These receptors originate from a human patient who received a liver transplant. Some T cells may trace back to the graft donor.

J is TRBJ2-7 and V is TRBV18, with TRBD1 matching 12 bases. The germline V gene has CDR1 KGHSH and CDR2 LQKENI. J gave up 4 bases and V 6 bases, and 7 bases lay outside the gene matches. CDR3 length equals 15 residues. The CDR3 region is CASSSGTGGSYEQYF. CDR3 sequence (DNA): TGTGCCAGCTCCTCCGGGACAGGGGGCAGTTACGAGCAGTACTTC.

The V and J genes are TRBV18 and TRBJ2-1; D unclear. Trimming took 5 bases from V and 7 from J, leaving 12 bases between them. From germline, CDR1 is KGHSH and CDR2 LQKENI. This CDR3 has 13 amino acids. In nucleotides, the CDR3 is TGTGCCAGCTCATCAACCCAGATAAATGAGCAGTTCTTC. Amino acids: CASSSTQINEQFF.

The table lists this clone with a few counts. The chain carries TRBV30 and TRBJ1-2, with D hard to call. Germline values: CDR1 GTSNPN, CDR2 SVGIG (reference sequence). This CDR3 is 13 amino acids long. CDR3 protein: CAQSPDGNYGYTF. CDR3 coding DNA: TGTGCTCAATCGCCGGACGGTAACTATGGCTACACCTTC.

This rearrangement joins TRBV5-6 to TRBJ2-5, with TRBD1 matching over 9 bases. V was pared by 4 bases and J by 11 bases, with 18 bases of the junction left unmatched. CDR3 length: 16 residues. Germline values: CDR1 SGHDT, CDR2 YYEEEE. The CDR3 sequence is CASSAVGTGPRREQYF. The CDR3 nucleotides read TGTGCCAGCAGCGCGGTCGGGACAGGGCCTCGGAGGGAGCAGTACTTC. The whole variable domain, filled in from reference TRBV5-6 and TRBJ2-5, reads DAGVTQSPTHLIKTRGQQVTLRCSPKSGHDTVSWYQQALGQGPQFIFQYYEEEERQRGNFPDRFSGHQFPNYSSELNVNALLLGDSALYLCASSAVGTGPRREQYFGPGTRLLVL.

CDR3 sequence reads: CASSPLESETQYF. The CDR3 region has the DNA TGTGCCAGCAGCCCATTGGAATCGGAGACCCAGTACTTC. The chain joins TRBV11-3 to TRBJ2-5; D ambiguous. V was cut by 5 bases and J by 5 bases, with 12 bases left in between. CDR3 length equals 13 residues. Germline V gene lookup returns CDR1 SGHNT and CDR2 YENEEA.

J is TRBJ2-6 and V is TRBV7-8; D possibly corresponds to TRBD2 (5 bases). Trimming removed 5 bases at V and 0 bases at J, with 11 bases between. The CDR3 is made up of 16 amino acids. Germline V CDR1 and CDR2: SGHVS, FQNEAQ. The CDR3 DNA reads TGTGCCAGCAGCCTCGGACTGACCTCTGGGGCCAACGTCCTGACTTTC. Encoded protein: CASSLGLTSGANVLTF. The full variable domain, rest sourced from reference TRBV7-8 and TRBJ2-6, is GAGVSQSPRYKVAKRGQDVALRCDPISGHVSLFWYQQALGQGPEFLTYFQNEAQLDKSGLPSDRFFAERPEGSVSTLKIQRTQQEDSAVYLCASSLGLTSGANVLTFGAGSRLTVL.

For the CDR3, the DNA is TGTGCCAGCAGCTTTAGGCTTGGGCAATGGGACAATCAGCCCCAGCATTTT. Its protein product is CASSFRLGQWDNQPQHF. V gene TRBV7-9 combines with J gene TRBJ1-5; D remains ambiguous. Deletions cut 3 bases from V and 3 bases from J, with 18 bases between. CDR1 SEHNR and CDR2 FQNEAQ come from the germline V gene (reference sequence). The CDR3 totals 17 residues.

The chain links TRBV11-2 to TRBJ2-2, with D unresolved. Germline loops: CDR1 SGHAT, CDR2 FQNNGV. CDR3 length: 13 amino acids. V shed 2 bases and J shed 6 bases, with 7 bases lying between them. Written as DNA, the CDR3 is TGTGCCAGCAGCTTATACGGGCCCGGGGAGCTGTTTTTT. This codes for CASSLYGPGELFF.

The CDR3 sequence: CASSLVGGTGTGEQFF. CDR3 DNA sequence: TGTGCCAGCAGCTTAGTAGGAGGCACGGGGACAGGTGAGCAGTTCTTC. The rearrangement uses TRBV7-7 and TRBJ2-1, with 8 bases matching TRBD1. The germline CDR1 and CDR2 sequences are SSHAT and FNYEAQ (reference sequence). V shed 1 base and J 9 bases; nucleotides not matched to a gene: 11. The CDR3 loop spans 16 amino acids.

J is TRBJ2-3 and V is TRBV7-2; D gene uncertain. The length of the CDR3 is 13 residues. V was shortened by 4 bases and J by 1 base, with 6 bases between the two germline ends. Germline assignment: CDR1 SGHTA and CDR2 FQGNSA. The CDR3 DNA sequence: TGTGCCAGCAGCTGGGCCCGCACAGATACGCAGTATTTT. Protein product: CASSWARTDTQYF.

The chain has TRBV4-2 and TRBJ1-1; weak D call: TRBD1 (5 bases). This CDR3 has 15 residues. The V end was cut by 0 bases, the J end by 5 bases, with 13 bases between. From germline, CDR1 is LGHNA and CDR2 YNFKEQ. Written as DNA, the CDR3 is TGTGCCAGCAGCCAAGAAAGGGGTTTGGCGACTGAAGCTTTCTTT. Translation gives CASSQERGLATEAFF.

The genes are TRBV10-3 and TRBJ1-1; 7 bases align to TRBD1. Germline V gives CDR1 ENHRY, CDR2 SYGVKD. V dropped 4 bases and J dropped 0; count of bases not matched to a gene: 2. The CDR3 sequence is 14 residues long. The DNA for the CDR3 is TGTGCCATCAGTGCGACAGGGCTGAACACTGAAGCTTTCTTT. It codes for CAISATGLNTEAFF.

The chain carries TRBV7-8 and TRBJ1-1; tentative D call: TRBD1 (5 bases). CDR1 and CDR2 (germline): SGHVS, FQNEAQ. Between the trimmed V and J ends, which lost 5 bases and 4 bases, there was a span of 14 bases. CDR3 length equals 14 residues. The DNA of the CDR3 is TGTGCCAGCAGCATCCCCGCAGGGATCACTGAAGCTTTCTTT. Amino acid sequence: CASSIPAGITEAFF. The full variable domain, its missing parts supplied by reference TRBV7-8 and TRBJ1-1, is GAGVSQSPRYKVAKRGQDVALRCDPISGHVSLFWYQQALGQGPEFLTYFQNEAQLDKSGLPSDRFFAERPEGSVSTLKIQRTQQEDSAVYLCASSIPAGITEAFFGQGTRLTVV.

In nucleotides, the CDR3 is TGTGCCAGCAGAATGCCGGGAGGGGGTTCCAATCAGCCCCAGCATTTT. It codes for CASRMPGGGSNQPQHF. The chain has TRBV28 and TRBJ1-5; tentative D call: TRBD1 (6 bases). The V end lost 6 bases, the J end lost 3 bases, and 18 bases lay between the germline ends. This CDR3 has 16 residues. Germline CDR1 MDHEN, CDR2 SYDVKM.

The chain recombines TRBV15 with TRBJ2-3; TRBD1 aligns across 7 bases. The V segment lost 1 base and the J segment 5 bases; nucleotides outside the gene matches: 6. Per the germline V gene, CDR1 is LNHNV and CDR2 is YYDKDF (reference sequence). CDR3 length: 15 amino acids. The CDR3 loop is CATSRARGRGDTQYF. The CDR3 nucleotides read TGTGCCACCAGCAGAGCGAGGGGGCGAGGAGATACGCAGTATTTT.

V gene TRBV6-1 combines with J gene TRBJ1-2, with D uncertain. In germline, CDR1 is MNHNS, CDR2 SASEGT. Trimming left V 2 bases short and J 3 bases short, with 4 bases between. The CDR3 length is 12 residues. As DNA, the CDR3 is TGTGCCAGCAGTGAATCCTACTATGGCTACACCTTC. This encodes CASSESYYGYTF.

The chain joins TRBV9 to TRBJ1-1, with D possibly TRBD1 on 5 matching bases. V was clipped by 2 bases and J by 3 bases, with 14 bases between them. The CDR3 loop spans 15 amino acids. CDR1 SGDLS and CDR2 YYNGEE come from the germline V gene. The CDR3 loop reads CASSVKGLWDTEAFF. In DNA form, the CDR3 reads TGTGCCAGCAGCGTTAAGGGGCTTTGGGACACTGAAGCTTTCTTT.

This clone was found once. The V and J genes are TRBV6-8 and TRBJ2-3, with D uncertain. Germline CDR1 and CDR2: MNHGY and SAAAGT. This CDR3 is built from 11 residues. V was pared by 6 bases and J by 4 bases, with 5 bases between. The CDR3 nucleotides read TGTGCCAGCAGACTGCCAGATACGCAGTATTTT. Translating it yields CASRLPDTQYF.

The chain recombines TRBV5-6 with TRBJ2-1, with 9 bases identical to TRBD2. The CDR3 is 12 amino acids. Germline-derived CDR1 and CDR2 are SGHDT and YYEEEE. V lost 3 bases and J lost 12; bases outside the gene matches: 4. The chain's CDR3 is CASSSTAGGQFF. CDR3 in DNA: TGTGCCAGCAGCTCTACAGCGGGGGGGCAGTTCTTC.

The chain is built from TRBV19 and TRBJ1-4; TRBD1 might be the D (5 bases). Germline V lookup: CDR1 LNHDA, CDR2 SQIVND (reference sequence). The CDR3 has 15 residues. V was pared by 5 bases and J by 0 bases, with 10 bases between. The CDR3 DNA reads TGTGCCAGTAGTTCCTCGACAGCAACTAATGAAAAACTGTTTTTT. Translation gives CASSSSTATNEKLFF.

The chain uses TRBV20-1 and TRBJ2-1; D is perhaps TRBD1 (5 bases). This CDR3 comprises 11 residues. Per germline, CDR1 DFQATT and CDR2 SNEGSKA (reference sequence). Trimming removed 5 bases from V and 6 bases from J, with 8 bases in between. The CDR3 nucleotides are TGCAGTGCTTGGACAACCAATGAGCAGTTCTTC. Its translation is CSAWTTNEQFF.

The chain couples TRBV5-8 to TRBJ1-5; 7 bases line up with TRBD1. The J segment lost 0 bases and the V segment lost 2 bases, leaving 8 bases of the junction unmatched. The CDR3 is 17 residues long. CDR1 SGHTS and CDR2 YDEGEE come from the germline V gene. CDR3 in amino acids: CASSFATGRYSNQPQHF. For the CDR3, the DNA is TGTGCCAGCAGCTTCGCGACAGGGAGATATAGCAATCAGCCCCAGCATTTT.

This chain connects TRBV9 to TRBJ2-2; no definite D call. This CDR3 region has 14 residues. Germline CDR1 and CDR2: SGDLS and YYNGEE. Between the trimmed V and J ends, which lost 4 bases and 0 bases, there was a span of 7 bases. CDR3 sequence (DNA): TGTGCCAGCAGCCTACGGTCGAACACCGGGGAGCTGTTTTTT. Translated, it gives CASSLRSNTGELFF.

The rearrangement links TRBV7-3 to TRBJ1-2; D not resolved. The germline V gene has CDR1 SGHTA and CDR2 FQGTGA. Trimming took 2 bases from V and 1 from J, leaving 11 bases between them. There are 15 residues in the CDR3. In DNA form, the CDR3 reads TGTGCCAGCAGCTTAGGTCGACGGGGTAACTATGGCTACACCTTC. It specifies CASSLGRRGNYGYTF.

V usage is TRBV28 and J usage is TRBJ1-3; D is possibly TRBD1 (5 bases). This CDR3 region has 15 residues. The V gene lost 6 bases and the J gene lost 1 base, with 13 bases spanning the gap. Germline V gene sequence: CDR1 MDHEN, CDR2 SYDVKM. The CDR3 DNA reads TGTGCCAGCAGGGCCTCGGGACTTTCTGGAAACACCATATATTTT. It is translated as CASRASGLSGNTIYF.

This clone was observed a handful of times. The J gene is TRBJ1-2, the V gene TRBV19, with 8 bases fitting TRBD1. CDR1 LNHDA and CDR2 SQIVND come from the germline V gene (reference sequence). V was clipped by 2 bases and J by 7 bases; unmatched bases: 3. CDR3 size: 13 residues. The CDR3 loop reads CASSIQGAAGYTF. CDR3 in DNA: TGTGCCAGTAGTATACAGGGGGCCGCTGGCTACACCTTC.

This chain uses TRBV7-2 with TRBJ1-2, with TRBD1 as a possible D gene (5 bases). Germline V gives CDR1 SGHTA, CDR2 FQGNSA. Trimming cost V 5 bases and J 7 bases, with 8 bases left between them. The CDR3 loop spans 11 amino acids. The CDR3 reads CASSPGSGYTF. The CDR3 nucleotides are TGTGCCAGCAGCCCAGGGAGTGGCTACACCTTC.

V gene TRBV5-4 combines with J gene TRBJ1-2; D gene uncertain. The CDR3 is made up of 14 amino acids. V lost 4 bases to trimming and J lost 4 bases, with 14 bases between them. The V gene's germline CDR1 is SGHNT and CDR2 YYREEE (reference sequence). In DNA, the CDR3 is TGTGCCAGCAGCCCCGGAGGGATGCGCTATGGCTACACCTTC. Its translation is CASSPGGMRYGYTF.

This chain uses TRBV2 with TRBJ2-4, with D uncertain. Germline-derived CDR1 and CDR2 are SNHLY and FYNNEI. This CDR3 contains 16 residues. V lost 3 bases and J lost 1, with 13 bases in between. The CDR3 sequence is CASSEGVVAAKNIQYF. The CDR3 DNA is TGTGCCAGCAGTGAGGGTGTGGTGGCCGCCAAAAACATTCAGTACTTC.

The chain uses TRBV5-6 and TRBJ2-2; 8 bases are a match to TRBD1. The trim removed 2 bases at V and 2 bases at J, leaving 2 bases unmatched. The CDR3 runs to 15 residues. Germline V gene lookup returns CDR1 SGHDT and CDR2 YYEEEE. The CDR3 protein is CASSFGTGNTGELFF. The DNA of the CDR3 is TGTGCCAGCAGCTTTGGGACAGGAAACACCGGGGAGCTGTTTTTT.

The V and J genes are TRBV28 and TRBJ1-2; 7 nucleotides agree with TRBD1. J lost 7 bases, V lost 5 bases, and 4 bases had no gene match. In germline, CDR1 is MDHEN, CDR2 SYDVKM. The length of the CDR3 is 12 residues. The CDR3 protein is CASSVTGFGYTF. CDR3 bases: TGTGCCAGCAGTGTGACAGGGTTTGGCTACACCTTC.